This entry features one T cell receptor beta chain sequence. The antigen is unknown. The data belong to a study of monozygotic twins with inflammatory bowel disease. Notes on the study in general: Subtypes among T cells remained indistinguishable.

Germline values: CDR1 SGHTA, CDR2 FQGNSA. The CDR3 has 15 amino acids. For every TCR library, about 4,000 ng of total RNA was used. Each CDR3 protein gets one entry in TCRdb, which reprocessed the 5' RACE reads and gives no DNA. This sample's table reports 210,000 or so distinct CDR3 sequences. Sequencing was performed on blood. The V and J genes are TRBV7-2 and TRBJ1-5. This clonotype was obtained from a human donor with ulcerative colitis or Crohn's disease, or a healthy co-twin of an affected twin (not recorded which). CDR3 sequence reads: CASSPLGLPNQPQHF.